The 7 T cell receptor beta chains reported below all come from one sample, sequenced in a study of regulatory T cells in long-lasting Graves disease. Arm-PCR of CDR3 regions with iRepertoire HTBI primers generated TCR beta libraries. In TCRdb, the multiplex PCR reads were re-called with MiXCR into one record per CDR3 protein. The sample includes 450,000 to 650,000 distinct CDR3 sequences, about 16% of them seen just once. Time point given: newly diagnosed GD, antithyroid drugs for less than 3 months. With RNA extracted from PBMCs as input, the TCR library was made. This same sample was also part of a study on T cells in Graves' hyperthyroidism and ophthalmopathy.

The specimen comprised peripheral blood mononuclear cells (PBMCs), sampled at new diagnosis, from a patient treated with antithyroid drugs. These receptors were collected from a middle-aged woman with Graves disease.

This clonotype was seen many times. The genes are TRBV2 and TRBJ2-3; D may match TRBD1 or TRBD2 (6 bases each). The CDR3 length is 14 residues. V lost 6 bases, J lost 3 bases, and 13 bases lay in between. Looked up from germline, CDR1 is SNHLY and CDR2 is FYNNEI. CDR3 nucleotide sequence: TGTGCCAGCAGAAGAGAGGGGGGAACAGATACGCAGTATTTT. Translated: CASRREGGTDTQYF.

This clonotype has more than one count but fewer than ten. This sequence joins TRBV3-1 and TRBJ2-5; 8 positions match TRBD1. The trim removed 4 bases at V and 3 bases at J, leaving 4 bases unmatched. CDR3 length: 14 amino acids. The germline V gene has CDR1 LGHDT and CDR2 YNNKEL (reference sequence). CDR3 sequence: CASSRRGLEETQYF. The CDR3, as DNA: TGTGCCAGCAGCCGCAGGGGGCTAGAAGAGACCCAGTACTTC.

This clonotype turned up a few times. The chain carries TRBV3-1 and TRBJ2-7; no clear D gene. The length of the CDR3 is 14 residues. V lost 1 base and J 3 bases, leaving 10 bases between the germline ends. The V gene's germline CDR1 is LGHDT and CDR2 YNNKEL (reference sequence). This CDR3 reads CASSQGLAFYEQYF. The CDR3 region has the DNA TGTGCCAGCAGCCAAGGGCTGGCCTTCTACGAGCAGTACTTC.

This chain's CDR3 is CASRTALPRGMAYEQYF. As DNA, the CDR3 is TGTGCCAGCAGGACCGCCCTGCCTAGAGGCATGGCCTACGAGCAGTACTTC. The chain recombines TRBV6-1 with TRBJ2-7; no clear D gene. CDR3 size: 17 residues. V shed 6 bases and J shed 2 bases, with 23 bases lying between them. Looked up from germline, CDR1 is MNHNS and CDR2 is SASEGT.

The chain recombines TRBV5-6 with TRBJ2-7; 7 nucleotides line up with TRBD1. Germline values: CDR1 SGHDT, CDR2 YYEEEE. Germline trimming cut 0 bases from V and 5 bases from J; bases unmatched to any gene: 5. This CDR3 comprises 14 residues. The CDR3 sequence is CASSLGQGRDEQYF. The DNA for the CDR3 is TGTGCCAGCAGCTTGGGACAGGGTAGGGACGAGCAGTACTTC. Drawing the rest from reference TRBV5-6 and TRBJ2-7, the complete variable domain is DAGVTQSPTHLIKTRGQQVTLRCSPKSGHDTVSWYQQALGQGPQFIFQYYEEEERQRGNFPDRFSGHQFPNYSSELNVNALLLGDSALYLCASSLGQGRDEQYFGPGTRLTVT.

This clonotype was detected ten times or more. The genes are TRBV6-1 and TRBJ1-1; D is perhaps TRBD1 (5 bases). Looked up from germline, CDR1 is MNHNS and CDR2 is SASEGT. This CDR3 has 13 amino acids. Trimming pared 6 bases from V and 5 bases from J, leaving 13 bases between. The CDR3 loop is CASRGRSTTEAFF. In DNA form, the CDR3 reads TGTGCCAGCAGGGGACGGTCGACTACTGAAGCTTTCTTT.

The table lists this clonotype with many counts. This CDR3 reads CASSFIVVNRGPGELFF. The CDR3 bases are TGTGCCAGCAGTTTTATTGTCGTTAACAGGGGGCCCGGGGAGCTGTTTTTT. V is TRBV12-3 or TRBV12-4 and J is TRBJ2-2; 9 nucleotides line up with TRBD1. V lost 3 bases and J lost 6; bases outside the gene matches: 11. The CDR3 is made up of 17 amino acids.